The clone carrying this TCR beta chain was found many times. The sample originates from a study of T cells after yellow fever vaccination. MiXCR, applied by TCRdb to the 5' RACE reads, yields one record per CDR3 protein. The sample holds approximately 120,000 distinct CDR3 sequences, under 8.5% seen once. Trimming cost V 6 bases and J 5 bases; bases outside gene matches: 14. CDR3 size: 16 residues. The gene calls are TRBV12-3 or TRBV12-4 and TRBJ2-3; TRBD2 agrees at 7 bases. The sample in question was CD4+ T cells sorted from PBMCs, obtained more than 8 days after the first yellow fever vaccination. The origin of this receptor is a man younger than 30 who received the YFV17D yellow fever vaccine. The CDR3 sequence: CASRPLGGERRDTQYF. DNA for the CDR3: TGTGCCAGCAGGCCATTGGGGGGGGAGAGGAGAGATACGCAGTATTTT.